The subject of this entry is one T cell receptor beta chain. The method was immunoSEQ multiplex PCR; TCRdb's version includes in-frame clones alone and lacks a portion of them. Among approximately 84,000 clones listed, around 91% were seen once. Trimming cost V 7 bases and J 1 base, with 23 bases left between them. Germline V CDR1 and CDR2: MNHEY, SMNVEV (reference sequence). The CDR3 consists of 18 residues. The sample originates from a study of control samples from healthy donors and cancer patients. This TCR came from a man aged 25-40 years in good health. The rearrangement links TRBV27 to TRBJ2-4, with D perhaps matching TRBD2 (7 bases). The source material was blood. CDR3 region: CASTPYGGGEAAKNIQYF. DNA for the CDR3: TGTGCCAGCACTCCTTATGGAGGGGGGGAGGCGGCCAAAAACATTCAGTACTTC.